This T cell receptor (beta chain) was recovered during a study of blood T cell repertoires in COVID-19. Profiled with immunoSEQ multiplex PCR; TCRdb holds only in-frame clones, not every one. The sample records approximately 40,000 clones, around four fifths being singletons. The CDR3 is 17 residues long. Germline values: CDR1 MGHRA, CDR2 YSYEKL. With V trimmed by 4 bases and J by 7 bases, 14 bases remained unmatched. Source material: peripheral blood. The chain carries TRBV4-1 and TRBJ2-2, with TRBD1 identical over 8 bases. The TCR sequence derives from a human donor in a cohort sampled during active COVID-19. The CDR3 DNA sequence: TGCGCCAGCAGCCCGTCTCCGGCAGGGGGCTCCGGCGGGGAGCTGTTTTTT. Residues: CASSPSPAGGSGGELFF.